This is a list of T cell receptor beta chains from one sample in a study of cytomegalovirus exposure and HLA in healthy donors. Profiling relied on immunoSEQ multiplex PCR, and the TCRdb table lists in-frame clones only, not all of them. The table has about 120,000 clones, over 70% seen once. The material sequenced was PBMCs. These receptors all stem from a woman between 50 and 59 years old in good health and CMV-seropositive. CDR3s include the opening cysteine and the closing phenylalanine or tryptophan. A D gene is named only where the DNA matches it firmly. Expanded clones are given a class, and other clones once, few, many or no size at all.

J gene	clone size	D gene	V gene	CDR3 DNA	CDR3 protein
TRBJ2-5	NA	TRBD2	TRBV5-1	TGCGCCAGCAGCTTGGGACTAGCGGGGGGACGGGAGACCCAGTACTTC	CASSLGLAGGRETQYF
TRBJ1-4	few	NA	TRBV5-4	TGTGCCAGCAGCTTGAATGGCGCAGGGACTAATGAAAAACTGTTTTTT	CASSLNGAGTNEKLFF
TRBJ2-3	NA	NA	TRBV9	TGTGCCAGCAGCGTAGGAAGATCGGCGGCGGATACGCAGTATTTT	CASSVGRSAADTQYF
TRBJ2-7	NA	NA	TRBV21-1	TGTGCCAGCAGCAACCGAGGGACTCTGCGTTACTACGAGCAGTACTTC	CASSNRGTLRYYEQYF
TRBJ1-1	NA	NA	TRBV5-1	TGCGCCAGCAGCTTAAACCCCGGGACACCGAACACTGAAGCTTTCTTT	CASSLNPGTPNTEAFF
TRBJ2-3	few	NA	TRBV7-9	TGTGCCAGCAACCAGGCAGGAACCACAGATACGCAGTATTTT	CASNQAGTTDTQYF
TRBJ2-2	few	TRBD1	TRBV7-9	TGTGCCAGCAGCTTAGCGACCGGGACAGGGGGCGATCCCGGGGAGCTGTTTTTT	CASSLATGTGGDPGELFF
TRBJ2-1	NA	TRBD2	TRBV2	TGTGCCAGCAGTGAGCGGAGCGGGGGGTTGGGTGAGCAGTTCTTC	CASSERSGGLGEQFF
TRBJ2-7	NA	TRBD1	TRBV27	TGTGCCAGCAGTTCCGGACAGGACTACGAGCAGTACTTC	CASSSGQDYEQYF
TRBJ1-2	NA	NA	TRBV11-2	TGTGCCAGCAGCTTTTCTGGCGGGATGGCTTATGGCTACACCTTC	CASSFSGGMAYGYTF
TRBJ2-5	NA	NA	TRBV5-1	TGCGCCAGCAGCCTAGGGTTAGCGATGTACCAAGAGACCCAGTACTTC	CASSLGLAMYQETQYF
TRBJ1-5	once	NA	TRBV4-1	TGCGCCAGCAGCCAACTACAGGGAGGGATCAATAGCAATCAGCCCCAGCATTTT	CASSQLQGGINSNQPQHF
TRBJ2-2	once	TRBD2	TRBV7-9	TGTGCCAGCAGCCAACCCCCCCCAGCGGGGGGGCCGGGGACCGGGGAGCTGTTTTTT	CASSQPPPAGGPGTGELFF
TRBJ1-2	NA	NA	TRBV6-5	TGTGCCAGCGGGGAGAGCTATGGCTACACCTTC	CASGESYGYTF
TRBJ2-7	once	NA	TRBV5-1	TGCGCCAGCACAACCCAACCCACTGATTACGAGCAGTACTTC	CASTTQPTDYEQYF